These 8 T cell receptor beta chains came from one sample sequenced in a study of T cell changes during pregnancy in multiple sclerosis. This table comes from immunoSEQ multiplex PCR, and its TCRdb copy is limited to in-frame clones, with some not included. The table includes 90,000 to 95,000 clones, approximately 92% detected once. The sequencing here drew on peripheral blood, taken in the first trimester of pregnancy. The receptors were sampled from a female donor with multiple sclerosis, enrolled in a pregnancy study.

In nucleotides, the CDR3 is TGTGCCAGCAGCTTATTCTCCGACTCCCTCCAAAACACCATATATTTT. This translates into CASSLFSDSLQNTIYF. The V gene is TRBV7-2, the J gene TRBJ1-3; D gene ambiguous. This CDR3 spans 16 amino acids. The V end was cut by 2 bases, the J end by 6 bases, with 17 bases between. Germline CDR1 reads SGHTA; CDR2 reads FQGNSA.

The chain couples TRBV5-1 to TRBJ1-6; TRBD1 matches at 7 bases. Per germline, CDR1 SGHRS and CDR2 YFSETQ. There are 17 residues in the CDR3. The trim removed 1 base at V and 1 base at J, leaving 5 bases unmatched. The CDR3 bases are TGCGCCAGCAGCTTGTCGGCAGGGGGATCCTATAATTCACCCCTCCACTTT. Residues: CASSLSAGGSYNSPLHF. Full variable domain (rest looked up from reference TRBV5-1 and TRBJ1-6): KAGVTQTPRYLIKTRGQQVTLSCSPISGHRSVSWYQQTPGQGLQFLFEYFSETQRNKGNFPGRFSGRQFSNSRSEMNVSTLELGDSALYLCASSLSAGGSYNSPLHFGNGTRLTVT.

This chain joins TRBV28 and TRBJ1-5, with 8 bases identical to TRBD1. The CDR3 runs to 14 residues. With 7 bases clipped from V and 7 bases from J, the junction kept 9 bases outside the gene matches. Per the germline V gene, CDR1 is MDHEN and CDR2 is SYDVKM. CDR3 sequence reads: CASNSDRAGQPQHF. CDR3 nucleotide sequence: TGTGCCAGCAATTCGGACAGGGCTGGACAGCCCCAGCATTTT.

The gene calls are TRBV6-1 and TRBJ1-4; TRBD1 matches at 9 bases. With V trimmed by 0 bases and J by 5 bases, 1 base remained unmatched. CDR1 MNHNS and CDR2 SASEGT come from the germline V gene. This CDR3 region has 15 residues. This chain's CDR3 is CASSEAGTGNEKLFF. CDR3 in DNA: TGTGCCAGCAGTGAAGCGGGGACAGGGAATGAAAAACTGTTTTTT.

The chain couples TRBV19 to TRBJ1-1; possible D gene TRBD1, 5 bases. The CDR3 totals 16 residues. V shed 5 bases and J shed 4 bases, with 20 bases lying between them. Germline CDR1 is LNHDA and CDR2 is SQIVND (reference sequence). In nucleotides, the CDR3 is TGTGCCAGTAGTTCAGGGACTGGACCAAAAGGCACTGAAGCTTTCTTT. Encoded protein: CASSSGTGPKGTEAFF.

The J gene is TRBJ2-3, the V gene TRBV19, with 8 bases aligning to TRBD2. This CDR3 is 15 amino acids long. Germline-derived CDR1 and CDR2 are LNHDA and SQIVND (reference sequence). With V trimmed by 1 base and J by 4 bases, 4 bases remained unmatched. CDR3 nucleotides: TGTGCCAGTAGTATAGCGGGGGGGTGGCCAGATACGCAGTATTTT. Protein product: CASSIAGGWPDTQYF. Based on the CDR3 plus reference TRBV19 and TRBJ2-3, the full variable domain is DGGITQSPKYLFRKEGQNVTLSCEQNLNHDAMYWYRQDPGQGLRLIYYSQIVNDFQKGDIAEGYSVSREKKESFPLTVTSAQKNPTAFYLCASSIAGGWPDTQYFGPGTRLTVL.

This clone was counted once. V gene TRBV6-5 combines with J gene TRBJ2-1; TRBD2 agrees at 9 bases. Trimming took 0 bases from V and 5 from J; bases not matched to a gene: 2. The CDR3 runs 15 residues. CDR1 is MNHEY, CDR2 SVGAGI, per germline. CDR3 in amino acids: CASSYSSGGHNEQFF. DNA of the CDR3: TGTGCCAGCAGTTACTCTAGCGGGGGCCACAATGAGCAGTTCTTC.

This sequence joins TRBV7-3 and TRBJ2-2; D is perhaps TRBD2 (7 bases). Germline V gene data show CDR1 as SGHTA and CDR2 as FQGTGA. V lost 2 bases to trimming and J lost 2 bases, with 15 bases between them. The CDR3 loop spans 17 amino acids. Here the CDR3 DNA reads TGTGCCAGCAGCTTACTCGGGGGGCCGATAAACACCGGGGAGCTGTTTTTT. Amino acids: CASSLLGGPINTGELFF.